These 5 T cell receptor beta chains were all obtained from the same sample, sequenced in a study of a mutant IDH1 vaccine in newly diagnosed glioma. These receptors' antigens are unknown. The table came from immunoSEQ multiplex PCR; TCRdb's copy has only in-frame clones and leaves some out. The sample lists 58,000 or so clones; 86% were seen once. Time point indicated: week 35, safety follow-up. In every dose of vaccine, 300 ug of mutant IDH1 20-mer peptide was given alongside topical imiquimod. This specimen was PBMCs, taken from a glioma patient whose treatment included an IDH1 peptide vaccine. The receptors were sampled from a middle-aged man with glioma.

V is TRBV18 and J is TRBJ2-1, with a weak D call TRBD1 (6 bases). CDR1 is KGHSH and CDR2 is LQKENI in the germline V gene. V shed 3 bases and J shed 6 bases, with 9 bases lying between them. CDR3 length: 13 residues. The CDR3 reads CASSPDSANEQFF. CDR3 DNA sequence: TGTGCCAGCTCACCGGACAGCGCCAATGAGCAGTTCTTC.

The V call is TRBV7-9, the J call TRBJ2-7, with 13 nucleotides matching TRBD2. CDR1 and CDR2 from the germline V gene are SEHNR and FQNEAQ (reference sequence). V was pared by 5 bases and J by 0 bases, with 10 bases of the junction left unmatched. The CDR3 extends over 18 amino acids. The chain's CDR3 is CASSQRLAGGSLSYEQYF. The CDR3 DNA sequence: TGTGCCAGCAGCCAGCGACTAGCGGGAGGCAGCCTCTCCTACGAGCAGTACTTC.

The J gene is TRBJ2-5, the V gene TRBV4-1; 8 nucleotides agree with TRBD1. This CDR3 spans 13 amino acids. The trim removed 3 bases at V and 6 bases at J, leaving 3 bases unmatched. CDR1 is MGHRA and CDR2 is YSYEKL in the germline V gene. CDR3 in amino acids: CASSQDRDKTQYF. The CDR3 DNA reads as TGCGCCAGCAGCCAGGACAGGGATAAGACCCAGTACTTC.

V usage is TRBV9 and J usage is TRBJ2-7; D is possibly TRBD1 (5 bases). V lost 0 bases and J 5 bases, leaving 12 bases between the germline ends. This CDR3 has 14 amino acids. Per germline, CDR1 SGDLS and CDR2 YYNGEE. DNA for the CDR3: TGTGCCAGCAGCGTAGACAGGATTTGGGACGAGCAGTACTTC. Translating it yields CASSVDRIWDEQYF.

The J gene is TRBJ1-2, the V gene TRBV6-5; maybe TRBD1 (5 bases). Germline lookup yields CDR1 MNHEY and CDR2 SVGAGI. The CDR3 is 15 residues long. Trimming took 5 bases from V and 4 from J, leaving 17 bases between them. CDR3 sequence (DNA): TGTGCCAGCAGTAGAGGGAAGAGGGGAGGCTATGGCTACACCTTC. Residues: CASSRGKRGGYGYTF.